A selection of T cell receptor beta chains follows, all from one sample in a study of T-cell memory formation after mild COVID-19. One entry per CDR3 protein, called by TCRdb with MiXCR from the 5' RACE reads. The sample yields tens of thousands of distinct CDR3 sequences, about 6.1% seen once. Sequenced material: PBMCs or a T cell subset sorted from them (not recorded which). These receptors all stem from an adult who had mild COVID-19 (a few samples of this study predate the infection). Cell type and time point are not known. CDR3s include the opening cysteine and the closing phenylalanine or tryptophan. Each record gives: D gene, clone size, CDR3 length, J gene, V gene, CDR3 protein, CDR3 DNA. The D gene is left open where the match is weak. Rows may omit the clone size; those that give it use once, few, many or a size class.

>TRBD1|few|16|TRBJ1-1|TRBV25-1
CASSAFTQGENTEAFF
TGTGCCAGCAGTGCCTTCACTCAGGGGGAGAACACTGAAGCTTTCTTT
>.|.|13|TRBJ1-6|TRBV30
CAWSVAGSSPLHF
TGTGCCTGGAGTGTGGCAGGGTCTTCACCCCTCCACTTT
>TRBD2|many|17|TRBJ2-3|TRBV10-3
CAISEHSGRASADTQYF
TGTGCCATCAGTGAGCACAGCGGGAGGGCCTCGGCAGATACGCAGTATTTT
>TRBD1|.|15|TRBJ2-1|TRBV4-1
CASSQGQGVYNEQFF
TGCGCCAGCAGCCAGGGACAGGGGGTCTACAATGAGCAGTTCTTC
>TRBD1|.|17|TRBJ2-2|TRBV5-4
CASSPTGWGTNTGELFF
TGTGCCAGCAGCCCGACAGGGTGGGGGACGAACACCGGGGAGCTATTTTTT
>.|few|11|TRBJ1-1|TRBV20-1
CSATGNTEAFF
TGCAGTGCGACAGGGAACACTGAAGCTTTCTTT
>TRBD2|many|16|TRBJ2-3|TRBV7-8
CASSLSGGAGTDTQYF
TGTGCCAGCAGCTTAAGCGGGGGGGCGGGCACAGATACGCAGTATTTT
>TRBD1|few|17|TRBJ2-1|TRBV19
CASSIDFATGVQNEQFF
TGTGCCAGTAGTATAGACTTCGCGACAGGGGTTCAGAATGAGCAGTTCTTC
>.|few|11|TRBJ1-2|TRBV29-1
CSVSEGVGLIF
TGCAGCGTTTCCGAAGGGGTAGGCCTCATCTTC
>TRBD2|.|17|TRBJ2-1|TRBV18
CASSPTSGGASYNEQFF
TGTGCCAGCTCCCCTACTAGCGGGGGGGCCTCCTACAATGAGCAGTTCTTC
>.|few|15|TRBJ1-2|TRBV5-1
CASSALGWGSGGYTF
TGCGCCAGCAGCGCCTTGGGATGGGGGTCCGGCGGCTACACCTTC
>TRBD1|many|18|TRBJ2-6|TRBV19
CASSIDGTGNSGANVLTF
TGTGCCAGTAGTATCGATGGGACAGGGAACTCTGGGGCCAACGTCCTGACTTTC
>TRBD1|few|15|TRBJ1-2|TRBV12-3/TRBV12-4
CASSSTQGAPYGYTF
TGTGCCAGCAGTTCAACCCAGGGGGCTCCCTATGGCTACACCTTC
>TRBD1|many|15|TRBJ2-2|TRBV12-3/TRBV12-4
CASSSRDRATGELFF
TGTGCCAGCAGTTCCCGGGACAGGGCGACCGGGGAGCTGTTTTTT
>TRBD2|.|16|TRBJ2-3|TRBV13
CASSLGSGGRTDTQYF
TGTGCCAGCAGCTTAGGTAGCGGGGGTCGGACAGATACGCAGTATTTT
>TRBD2|many|15|TRBJ2-1|TRBV5-1
CASSFEGLAYNEQFF
TGCGCCAGCAGCTTCGAGGGACTAGCTTACAATGAGCAGTTCTTC
>TRBD2|.|16|TRBJ2-2|TRBV7-8
CASSYRLAGGGWELFF
TGTGCCAGCAGCTACCGACTAGCGGGAGGGGGTTGGGAGCTGTTTTTT
>TRBD1|many|16|TRBJ1-6|TRBV2
CASSATGGRSSSPLHF
TGTGCCAGCAGTGCAACAGGGGGCCGTTCCAGCTCACCCCTCCACTTT
>.|many|13|TRBJ1-1|TRBV6-1
CASSEDRVAEAFF
TGTGCCAGCAGTGAAGACAGGGTCGCTGAAGCTTTCTTT
>.|few|14|TRBJ2-3|TRBV14
CASSQDRATDTQYF
TGTGCCAGCAGCCAAGATCGGGCTACAGATACGCAGTATTTT
>.|.|14|TRBJ2-1|TRBV18
CASSPQRSPDEQFF
TGTGCCAGCTCACCACAGCGGAGTCCGGATGAGCAGTTCTTC
>.|few|14|TRBJ1-2|TRBV15
CATSRGRAGGGYTF
TGTGCCACCAGCAGGGGACGGGCTGGCGGTGGCTACACCTTC
>TRBD2|many|14|TRBJ2-3|TRBV7-9
CASSVAGGVNTQYF
TGTGCCAGCAGCGTAGCGGGGGGCGTGAATACGCAGTATTTT
>.|.|15|TRBJ1-5|TRBV9
CASSAGDGVGQPQHF
TGTGCCAGCAGCGCAGGGGATGGAGTCGGGCAGCCCCAGCATTTT
>.|many|12|TRBJ2-3|TRBV30
CAWSTSTDTQYF
TGTGCCTGGAGCACTAGCACAGATACGCAGTATTTT
>.|.|14|TRBJ1-5|TRBV19
CASSIKGTNQPQHF
TGTGCCAGTAGTATAAAGGGGACCAATCAGCCCCAGCATTTT
>TRBD2|few|18|TRBJ2-3|TRBV6-2/TRBV6-3
CASSAMIDPGLVTDTQYF
TGTGCCAGCAGTGCTATGATAGATCCGGGACTAGTCACAGATACGCAGTATTTT
>.|many|14|TRBJ2-1|TRBV7-9
CASSFQSSYNEQFF
TGTGCCAGCAGCTTTCAGAGCTCCTACAATGAGCAGTTCTTC
>TRBD1|few|16|TRBJ2-5|TRBV6-2/TRBV6-3
CASRNRDRGLEETQYF
TGTGCCAGCAGAAACCGGGACAGAGGTTTAGAAGAGACCCAGTACTTC
>TRBD1|few|15|TRBJ1-1|TRBV6-5
CATKQGAGVVTEAFF
TGTGCCACCAAACAGGGGGCGGGAGTAGTCACTGAAGCTTTCTTT
>TRBD1|many|17|TRBJ1-1|TRBV20-1
CSARDMGQGWDDTEAFF
TGCAGTGCTAGAGATATGGGACAGGGATGGGATGACACTGAAGCTTTCTTT
>TRBD1|few|17|TRBJ1-2|TRBV4-2
CASSQEQGPRGDYGYTF
TGTGCCAGCAGCCAAGAACAGGGGCCACGGGGGGACTATGGCTACACCTTC
>.|.|16|TRBJ2-3|TRBV19
CASSYLAGRATDTQYF
TGTGCCAGTAGTTACTTAGCCGGGCGGGCCACAGATACGCAGTATTTT
>.|.|14|TRBJ2-1|TRBV25-1
CASSDLTSSDEQFF
TGTGCCAGCAGTGACTTGACTAGTTCGGATGAGCAGTTCTTC
>TRBD1|few|13|TRBJ2-7|TRBV25-1
CASRQGGSYEQYF
TGTGCCAGTAGACAGGGGGGCTCCTACGAGCAGTACTTC
>.|.|15|TRBJ2-1|TRBV7-8
CASSSPSQRYNEQFF
TGTGCCAGCAGCTCTCCCTCCCAGCGTTACAATGAGCAGTTCTTC
>.|.|14|TRBJ1-6|TRBV15
CATSREEGNSPLHF
TGTGCCACCAGCAGAGAAGAAGGCAATTCACCCCTCCACTTT
>TRBD2|.|14|TRBJ2-3|TRBV15
CATSSVGGGDTQYF
TGTGCCACCAGCAGCGTCGGGGGGGGAGATACGCAGTATTTT
>.|.|14|TRBJ2-2|TRBV7-2
CASSRIQGVGELFF
TGTGCCAGCAGCCGTATCCAGGGTGTCGGGGAGCTGTTTTTT
>.|few|11|TRBJ2-3|TRBV14
CASSHLNTQYF
TGTGCCAGCAGCCACCTTAATACGCAGTATTTT
>.|.|15|TRBJ1-6|TRBV20-1
CSAREGGAYNSPLHF
TGCAGTGCTAGAGAGGGGGGCGCGTATAATTCACCCCTCCACTTT
>TRBD1|few|14|TRBJ2-7|TRBV12-3/TRBV12-4
CASSFRGQGYEQYF
TGTGCCAGCAGTTTCAGGGGACAGGGTTACGAGCAGTACTTC
>TRBD1|.|15|TRBJ2-7|TRBV10-3
CAISDPGTDRSGQYF
TGTGCCATCAGTGACCCCGGGACAGACCGTTCTGGGCAGTACTTC
>.|.|14|TRBJ1-1|TRBV5-1
CASSLVVGIAEAFF
TGCGCCAGCAGCTTGGTAGTGGGAATCGCTGAAGCTTTCTTT
>TRBD1|.|14|TRBJ1-2|TRBV12-3/TRBV12-4
CASSRQGAMGGYTF
TGTGCCAGCAGCCGACAGGGGGCGATGGGTGGCTACACCTTC
>.|many|18|TRBJ1-6|TRBV7-2
CASSPLRVGGTYNSPLHF
TGTGCCAGCAGCCCCCTCCGGGTAGGGGGGACTTATAATTCACCCCTCCACTTT
>TRBD1|many|15|TRBJ1-5|TRBV5-6
CASSLSGQVVQPQHF
TGTGCCAGCAGCCTCTCTGGACAGGTAGTACAGCCCCAGCATTTT
>TRBD1|many|16|TRBJ2-2|TRBV27
CASSPPGQVYGGELFF
TGTGCCAGCAGTCCACCGGGACAGGTCTATGGCGGGGAGCTGTTTTTT
>.|many|13|TRBJ2-2|TRBV7-8
CASSFGRTGELFF
TGTGCCAGCAGCTTCGGGCGCACCGGGGAGCTGTTTTTT
>TRBD1|.|14|TRBJ2-5|TRBV5-5
CASSMTGSRETQYF
TGTGCCAGCAGCATGACAGGGTCGAGAGAGACCCAGTACTTC
>.|.|16|TRBJ1-4|TRBV5-5
CASSRELQGNNEKLFF
TGTGCCAGCAGCCGAGAACTCCAGGGGAACAATGAAAAACTGTTTTTT
>.|.|17|TRBJ2-7|TRBV6-2/TRBV6-3
CASSYGLWRQDSYEQYF
TGTGCCAGCAGTTACGGGCTCTGGCGGCAGGACTCCTACGAGCAGTACTTC
>.|many|15|TRBJ1-5|TRBV2
CASSPRQISNQPQHF
TGTGCCAGCAGCCCCCGACAGATTAGCAATCAGCCCCAGCATTTT
>.|.|14|TRBJ1-2|TRBV7-9
CASSHGWGQGGYTF
TGTGCCAGCAGCCACGGGTGGGGGCAAGGTGGCTACACCTTC
>TRBD1|many|16|TRBJ1-2|TRBV4-2
CASSLRPGQGNYGYTF
TGTGCCAGCAGCCTACGACCGGGACAGGGAAACTATGGCTACACCTTC
>.|few|15|TRBJ1-6|TRBV6-6
CASSTGGHDNSPLHF
TGTGCCAGCAGCACCGGGGGACACGATAATTCACCCCTCCACTTT
>TRBD1|few|17|TRBJ2-7|TRBV27
CASSFYTRDRKSYEQYF
TGTGCCAGCAGTTTCTATACTCGGGACAGAAAATCCTACGAGCAGTACTTC